Following are 15 T cell receptor beta chains from one sample sequenced in a study of cytomegalovirus exposure and HLA in healthy donors. In the PCR, 60 Vbeta and 13 Jbeta primers were used. TCRdb's table, derived via immunoSEQ multiplex PCR, lists solely in-frame clones and lacks some. The sample comprises around 150,000 clones, 70% to 85% of which are singletons, and roughly 2% rests with the top ten. The material sequenced was PBMCs. The receptor set was obtained from a man aged 35 to 55 in good health and CMV-seronegative.

The V gene is TRBV6-4, the J gene TRBJ1-5; D ambiguous. The length of the CDR3 is 12 residues. CDR1 and CDR2 from the germline V gene are MRHNA and SNTAGT. V was clipped by 2 bases and J by 5 bases, with 4 bases between them. CDR3 loop: CASSDLDQPQHF. For the CDR3, the DNA is TGTGCCAGCAGTGACCTAGATCAGCCCCAGCATTTT.

This chain connects TRBV7-2 to TRBJ2-7; D gene ambiguous. The V and J ends lost 6 bases and 0 bases respectively, with 12 bases between them. The CDR3 is 14 amino acids. CDR1 SGHTA and CDR2 FQGNSA come from the germline V gene. The CDR3 reads CASRADLSSYEQYF. The CDR3 DNA is TGTGCCAGCAGGGCAGACTTAAGCTCCTACGAGCAGTACTTC.

J is TRBJ2-2 and V is TRBV6-5; perhaps TRBD2 as D (6 bases). The CDR3 contains 14 residues. Between the trimmed V and J ends, which lost 7 bases and 3 bases, there was a span of 12 bases. The V gene's germline CDR1 is MNHEY and CDR2 SVGAGI. DNA of the CDR3: TGTGCCAGCACCACACGGGGGTACACCGGGGAGCTGTTTTTT. Protein product: CASTTRGYTGELFF.

This chain joins TRBV28 and TRBJ2-7; D is ambiguous. Germline loops: CDR1 MDHEN, CDR2 SYDVKM. V lost 11 bases and J lost 3, with 11 bases in between. The CDR3 is 11 residues long. The CDR3 loop is CAPFPVYEQYF. In DNA form, the CDR3 reads TGTGCCCCCTTTCCAGTCTACGAGCAGTACTTC.

This sequence joins TRBV7-9 and TRBJ2-2, with 7 bases aligning to TRBD1. The length of the CDR3 is 15 residues. In germline, CDR1 is SEHNR, CDR2 FQNEAQ (reference sequence). The ends lost 5 bases at V and 6 bases at J; junction bases unmatched: 9. The CDR3, as DNA: TGTGCCAGCAGCCTTCGACAGGGATGGTCCGGGGAGCTGTTTTTT. Protein: CASSLRQGWSGELFF.

The V and J genes are TRBV15 and TRBJ2-7; 8 bases are a match to TRBD1. The CDR3 consists of 15 residues. Germline V lookup: CDR1 LNHNV, CDR2 YYDKDF (reference sequence). Trimming at V came to 1 base and at J to 2 bases, leaving 4 bases not matched to a gene. Here the CDR3 reads CATSRVQGATYEQYF. DNA for the CDR3: TGTGCCACCAGCAGAGTGCAGGGGGCCACCTACGAGCAGTACTTC.

This chain links TRBV28 with TRBJ1-3; a possible D gene is TRBD1 (5 bases). V shed 4 bases and J shed 0 bases, with 13 bases lying between them. Germline V CDR1 and CDR2: MDHEN, SYDVKM. This CDR3 comprises 16 residues. As DNA, the CDR3 is TGTGCCAGCAGTTCGACAGTCCACCACTCTGGAAACACCATATATTTT. This codes for CASSSTVHHSGNTIYF.

This sequence joins TRBV29-1 and TRBJ1-3, with D perhaps matching TRBD1 (5 bases). CDR1 and CDR2 from the germline V gene are SQVTM and ANQGSEA. This CDR3 region has 14 residues. Trimming shortened V by 2 bases and J by 1 base, and 9 bases separated the two germline ends. The CDR3: CSVEPGLSGNTIYF. CDR3 nucleotide sequence: TGCAGCGTTGAACCGGGACTTTCTGGAAACACCATATATTTT.

The chain uses TRBV7-8 and TRBJ2-3, with 8 bases lining up with TRBD2. The CDR3 length is 15 residues. CDR1 and CDR2 (germline): SGHVS, FQNEAQ. The J segment lost 4 bases and the V segment lost 5 bases, leaving 8 bases of the junction unmatched. The CDR3 DNA sequence: TGTGCCAGCAGCGGGCGGGGGGTTGGGCCAGATACGCAGTATTTT. This sequence encodes CASSGRGVGPDTQYF.

The rearrangement uses TRBV2 and TRBJ1-1, with TRBD1 as a possible D gene (6 bases). The ends were cut back, 7 bases at V and 5 bases at J, with 11 bases in the middle. The CDR3 spans 12 residues. The germline gives CDR1 SNHLY, CDR2 FYNNEI. The CDR3: CASIQGWTEAFF. The CDR3 nucleotides are TGTGCCAGCATACAGGGCTGGACTGAAGCTTTCTTT.

The genes are TRBV11-2 and TRBJ2-7; 7 bases align to TRBD2. Trimming at V came to 4 bases and at J to 4 bases, leaving 7 bases not matched to a gene. CDR3 length: 14 amino acids. Germline loops: CDR1 SGHAT, CDR2 FQNNGV. The CDR3 nucleotides are TGTGCCAGCAGCTCCCGAGTGGGGGGGTACGAGCAGTACTTC. Its protein is CASSSRVGGYEQYF.

For the CDR3, the DNA is TGTGCCAGTAGTATCCCTAGACCTGGAAACACCATATATTTT. This encodes CASSIPRPGNTIYF. The rearrangement joins TRBV19 to TRBJ1-3, with D unresolved. V was trimmed by 3 bases and J by 2 bases, leaving 8 bases between them. CDR3 length equals 14 residues. Germline V lookup: CDR1 LNHDA, CDR2 SQIVND (reference sequence).

The chain uses TRBV7-9 and TRBJ2-7; TRBD1 agrees at 9 bases. Per germline, CDR1 SEHNR and CDR2 FQNEAQ (reference sequence). The CDR3 covers 14 residues. V lost 6 bases and J lost 3; bases outside the gene matches: 6. CDR3 region: CASSLGQGNYEQYF. The CDR3 DNA reads as TGTGCCAGCAGTTTGGGACAGGGTAACTACGAGCAGTACTTC.

With regard to this clone: A junction boundary mismatches the germline segment, possibly from a read error. J is TRBJ2-6 and V is TRBV7-9; a possible D gene is TRBD1 (5 bases). This CDR3 has 15 amino acids. The germline V gene encodes CDR1 SEHNR and CDR2 FQNEAQ (reference sequence). This chain's CDR3 is CASSPAQSGANGLTF. The CDR3 DNA reads as TGTGCCAGCAGCCCCGCTCAGTCTGGGGCCAACGGCCTGACTTTC.

Details on this clone: A read error may produce the germline difference seen at one junction end. The chain has TRBV5-1 and TRBJ1-3; no definite D call. CDR1 is SGHRS and CDR2 is YFSETQ in the germline V gene. This CDR3 is 16 amino acids long. The CDR3 region is CVSRPRGGLSGNTIYF. The CDR3 nucleotides are TGCGTCAGCAGACCACGTGGAGGCCTCTCTGGAAACACCATATATTTT.